This T cell receptor beta chain was found in a study of CD8 T cells in Susac syndrome. RNA, at about 0.45 to 1 ug, was reverse transcribed with random hexamers. TCRdb passed the immunoSEQ multiplex PCR reads through MiXCR, listing each CDR3 protein once. The table lists under 200,000 distinct CDR3 sequences, 95% to 96% of them singletons. This CDR3 spans 16 amino acids. Between the trimmed V and J ends, which lost 4 bases and 3 bases, there was a span of 19 bases. Per the germline V gene, CDR1 is MDHEN and CDR2 is SYDVKM. The material sequenced was CD4+ T cells from PBMCs. The chain is built from TRBV28 and TRBJ2-7, with a tentative D call TRBD2 (5 bases). This sequence was found in a human donor with Susac syndrome. The DNA of the CDR3 is TGTGCCAGCAGTTCCGCAGGACGGGGAGCGAGCTACGAGCAGTACTTC. Residues: CASSSAGRGASYEQYF.